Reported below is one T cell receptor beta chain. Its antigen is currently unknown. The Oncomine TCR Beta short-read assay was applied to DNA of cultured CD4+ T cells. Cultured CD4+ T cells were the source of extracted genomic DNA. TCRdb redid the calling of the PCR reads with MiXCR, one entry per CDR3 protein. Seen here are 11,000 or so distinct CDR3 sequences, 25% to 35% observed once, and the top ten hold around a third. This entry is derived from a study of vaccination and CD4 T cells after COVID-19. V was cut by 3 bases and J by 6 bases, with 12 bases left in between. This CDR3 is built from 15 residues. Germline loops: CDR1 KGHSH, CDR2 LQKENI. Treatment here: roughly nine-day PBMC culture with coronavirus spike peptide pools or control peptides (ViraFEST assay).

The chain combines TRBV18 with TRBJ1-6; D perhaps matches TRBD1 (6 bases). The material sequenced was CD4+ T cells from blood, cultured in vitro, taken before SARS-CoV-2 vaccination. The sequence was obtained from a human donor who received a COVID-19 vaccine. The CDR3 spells CASSPRQDINSPLHF. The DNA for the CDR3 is TGTGCCAGCTCACCCAGACAGGACATTAATTCACCCCTCCACTTT.